This T cell receptor beta chain stems from a study of T cell responses to AZD1222 COVID-19 vaccine. Points from the study as a whole: Without day 14 samples, only post-peak T cell repertoires were studied.

In regard to this clone: Its target is unknown.

The data were produced by immunoSEQ multiplex PCR, yet TCRdb's version contains in-frame clones alone and is incomplete. The table lists fewer than 45,000 clones, 70% to 90% of them singletons. Between the trimmed V and J ends, which lost 4 bases and 2 bases, there was a span of 12 bases. The CDR3 spans 14 residues. Germline CDR1 is SGHTA and CDR2 is FQGNSA. The chain uses TRBV7-2 and TRBJ2-7, with unresolved D. The material sequenced was peripheral blood, taken on day 0 of AZD1222 vaccination. The sequence came from an adult in good health. CDR3 nucleotides: TGTGCCAGCAGCTCGAACTCGGGCCCCTACGAGCAGTACTTC. It specifies CASSSNSGPYEQYF.